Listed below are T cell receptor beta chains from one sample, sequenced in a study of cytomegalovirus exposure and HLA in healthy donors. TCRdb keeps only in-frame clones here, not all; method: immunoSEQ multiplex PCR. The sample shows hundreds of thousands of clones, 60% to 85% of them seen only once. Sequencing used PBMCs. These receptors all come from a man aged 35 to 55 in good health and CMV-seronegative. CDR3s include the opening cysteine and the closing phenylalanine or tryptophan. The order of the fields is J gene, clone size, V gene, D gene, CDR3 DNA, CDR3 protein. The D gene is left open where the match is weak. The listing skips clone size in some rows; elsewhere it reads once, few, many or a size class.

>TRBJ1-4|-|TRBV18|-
TGTGCCAGCTCACACCCAGTAGGGACACGGAGTCTTGAAAAACTGTTTTTT
CASSHPVGTRSLEKLFF
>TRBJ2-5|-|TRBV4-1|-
TGCGCCAGCAGCCAAGGGGCCGGGGTTATCCAAGAGACCCAGTACTTC
CASSQGAGVIQETQYF
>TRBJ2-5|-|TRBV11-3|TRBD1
TGTGCCAGCGCACCACAGGGGGCGGAGACCCAGTACTTC
CASAPQGAETQYF
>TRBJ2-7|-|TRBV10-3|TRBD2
TGTGCCATCAGTCTGCCGGGAGCGGGAGAGCAGTACTTC
CAISLPGAGEQYF
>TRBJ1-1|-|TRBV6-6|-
TGTGCCAGCAGTAGCTCGATCAACACTGAAGCTTTCTTT
CASSSSINTEAFF
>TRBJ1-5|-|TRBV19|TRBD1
TGTGCCAGTAGAAGTTTTGGGCCTGGGACAGGGGCTTATCAGCCCCAGCATTTT
CASRSFGPGTGAYQPQHF
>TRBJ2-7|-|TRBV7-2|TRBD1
TGTGCCAGCAGCTCACAGGACAGGGGTTACGAGCAGTACTTC
CASSSQDRGYEQYF
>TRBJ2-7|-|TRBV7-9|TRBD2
TGTGCCAGCAGCCCAGGGGCTAGCGGGGCCTCCCCTCCCTACGAGCAGTACTTC
CASSPGASGASPPYEQYF
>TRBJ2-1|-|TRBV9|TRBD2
TGTGCCAGCAGCCAAACTAGCGGGAGCCATGGTGAGCAGTTCTTC
CASSQTSGSHGEQFF
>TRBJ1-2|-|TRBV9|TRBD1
TGTGCCAGCAGGAGCGGACAGGAGGGGACTGGCTACACCTTC
CASRSGQEGTGYTF
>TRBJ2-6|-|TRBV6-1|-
TGTGCCAGCAGTGAGTACTACTTTGGGGCCAACGTCCTGACTTTC
CASSEYYFGANVLTF
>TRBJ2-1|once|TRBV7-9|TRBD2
TGTGCCAGCAGCTTAACGCGGGAGAGAGATGAGCAGTTCTTC
CASSLTRERDEQFF
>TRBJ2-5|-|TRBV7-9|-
TGTGCCAGCAGCTTGCCCTCGTTCAGCCAAGAGACCCAGTACTTC
CASSLPSFSQETQYF
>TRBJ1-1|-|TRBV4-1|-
TGCGCCAGCAGCGTCCACAGGGTATCGGTAAAGAACACTGAAGCTTTCTTT
CASSVHRVSVKNTEAFF
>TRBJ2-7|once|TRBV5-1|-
TGCGCCAGCAGTTCCTTGGACTCCACCTACGAGCAGTACTTC
CASSSLDSTYEQYF
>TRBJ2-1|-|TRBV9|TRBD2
TGTGCCAGCAGCGTAGGAGGTCTAGCGGGGGATGAGCAGTTCTTC
CASSVGGLAGDEQFF
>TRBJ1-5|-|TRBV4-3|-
TGCGCCAGCAGCAACATCCAGGTGAATCAGCCCCAGCATTTT
CASSNIQVNQPQHF
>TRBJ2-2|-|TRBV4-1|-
TGCGCCAGCAGCGCGGGGTTTTCAGGATTCACCGGGGAGCTGTTTTTT
CASSAGFSGFTGELFF
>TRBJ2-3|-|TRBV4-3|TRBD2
TGCGCCAGCAGCCAAGGACGGGCGGGAGTAATCACAGATACGCAGTATTTT
CASSQGRAGVITDTQYF
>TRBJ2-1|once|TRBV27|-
TGTGCCAGCAGTCCCCCTCGGCGGGGCCGTTCTTACAATGAGCAGTTCTTC
CASSPPRRGRSYNEQFF
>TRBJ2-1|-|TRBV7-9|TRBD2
TGTGCCAGCAGCTCCCACGGGAGGGGAGGCAATGAGCAGTTCTTC
CASSSHGRGGNEQFF
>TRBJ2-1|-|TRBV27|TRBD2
TGTGCCAGCAGGGGGTCAGCGGGAGGGCCCTTGAATGAGCAGTTCTTC
CASRGSAGGPLNEQFF
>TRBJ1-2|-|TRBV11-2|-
TGTGCCAGCAGCTTAGGGGAAGCGGATGGCTACACCTTC
CASSLGEADGYTF
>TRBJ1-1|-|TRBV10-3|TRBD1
TGTGCCATCAGGGACAGGGACACTGAAGCTTTCTTT
CAIRDRDTEAFF
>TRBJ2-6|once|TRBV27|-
TGTGCCAGCAGCCCCGGAGGGCCAGTCAACGTCCTGACTTTC
CASSPGGPVNVLTF
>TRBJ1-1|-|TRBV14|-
TGTGCCAGCAGCTCGGTGCGGACTGAAGCTTTCTTT
CASSSVRTEAFF
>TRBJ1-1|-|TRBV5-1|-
TGCGCCAGCAGCTTGACGGGAGGGAGGGTCACTGAAGCTTTCTTT
CASSLTGGRVTEAFF
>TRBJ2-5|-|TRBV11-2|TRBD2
TGTGCCAGCAGCCCTCTAGCGGCCTCTAGGGAGACCCAGTACTTC
CASSPLAASRETQYF
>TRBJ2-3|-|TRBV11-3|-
TGTGCCAGCAGCCATTCCAGGGGCTCGGATACGCAGTATTTT
CASSHSRGSDTQYF
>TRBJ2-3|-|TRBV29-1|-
TGCAGCGTTCAGGACTACACAGATACGCAGTATTTT
CSVQDYTDTQYF
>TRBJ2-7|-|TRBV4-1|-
TGCGCCAGCAGCCAAGAGGAGGGTAGCCCCTACGAGCAGTACTTC
CASSQEEGSPYEQYF
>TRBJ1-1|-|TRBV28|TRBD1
TGTGCCAGCGTCAGGCAGGGGGTGAGGACTGAAGCTTTCTTT
CASVRQGVRTEAFF
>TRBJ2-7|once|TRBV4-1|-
TGCGCCAGCAGCCAAGATATGGGCTTGAAATACGAGCAGTACTTC
CASSQDMGLKYEQYF
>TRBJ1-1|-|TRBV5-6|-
TGTGCCAGCGGGGCCTCCGAGAACACTGAAGCTTTCTTT
CASGASENTEAFF
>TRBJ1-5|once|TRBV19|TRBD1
TGTGCCAGTAGTAGTCGGACAGGGGGTCAGCCCCAGCATTTT
CASSSRTGGQPQHF
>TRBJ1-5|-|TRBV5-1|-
TGCGCCAGCAGCTTAGCGGGATTGGGCAATCAGCCCCAGCATTTT
CASSLAGLGNQPQHF
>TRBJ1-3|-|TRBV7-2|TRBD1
TGTGCCAGCAGCTTGTTAGGGACAGAAGGAAACACCATATATTTT
CASSLLGTEGNTIYF
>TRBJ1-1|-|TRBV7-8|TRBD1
TGTGCCAGCACTACGGGGACAGGGCTCCGCCCTAGTATGAACACTGAAGCTTTCTTT
CASTTGTGLRPSMNTEAFF
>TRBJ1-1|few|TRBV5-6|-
TGTGCCAGCAGGGGCCGAGCCCCTGAAGCTTTCTTT
CASRGRAPEAFF
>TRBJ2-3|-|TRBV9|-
TGTGCCAGCAGCGTAGACCCCGGGACAACTAGCACAGATACGCAGTATTTT
CASSVDPGTTSTDTQYF
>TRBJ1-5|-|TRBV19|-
TGTGCCAGTAGTACCCCCCCCGGGACACCTAGCAATCAGCCCCAGCATTTT
CASSTPPGTPSNQPQHF
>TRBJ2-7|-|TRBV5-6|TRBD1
TGTGCCAGCAGCTTGGGTCAGGGGGCATTATCATTCGAGCAGTACTTC
CASSLGQGALSFEQYF
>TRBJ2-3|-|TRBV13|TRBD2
TGTGCCAGCAGCCACCTAGGACTAGCCGGAGATACGCAGTATTTT
CASSHLGLAGDTQYF
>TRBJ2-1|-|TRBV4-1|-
TGCGCCAGCAGCCAAATCATCAATGAGCAGTTCTTC
CASSQIINEQFF
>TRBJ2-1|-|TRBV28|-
TGTGCCAGCAGCCCATCCCAGGGTCTCAGCTCCTACAATGAGCAGTTCTTC
CASSPSQGLSSYNEQFF
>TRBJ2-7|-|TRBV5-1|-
TGCGCCAGCAGCTTGGTGGCAGGCGAGCAGTACTTC
CASSLVAGEQYF
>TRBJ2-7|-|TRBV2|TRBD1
TGTGCCTCTAACCGAGACAGGGGCGAGCAGTACTTC
CASNRDRGEQYF
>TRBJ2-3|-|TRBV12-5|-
TGTGCTAGTGGCCCCGGGGGACCAGATACGCAGTATTTT
CASGPGGPDTQYF
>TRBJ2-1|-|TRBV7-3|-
TGTGCCAGCAGCAGGGGGGGACAGGACAACAATGAGCAGTTCTTC
CASSRGGQDNNEQFF
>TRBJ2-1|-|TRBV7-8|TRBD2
TGTGCCAGCACCAATCTGGGACTACGTGAGCAGTTCTTC
CASTNLGLREQFF
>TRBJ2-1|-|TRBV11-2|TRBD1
TGTGCCAGCAGCATTGGGGACAGGAACTACAATGAGCAGTTCTTC
CASSIGDRNYNEQFF
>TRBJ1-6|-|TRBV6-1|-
TGTGCCAGCGAAAAGAGGGCCTCTGATAATTCACCCCTCCACTTT
CASEKRASDNSPLHF
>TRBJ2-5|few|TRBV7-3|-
TGTGCCAGCAGCTTTAGCGGAGGGTACCAAGAGACCCAGTACTTC
CASSFSGGYQETQYF
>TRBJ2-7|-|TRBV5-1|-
TGCGCCAGCAGCTTGAATACAGCCTACGAGCAGTACTTC
CASSLNTAYEQYF
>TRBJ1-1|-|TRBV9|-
TGTGCCAGCAGCGTAGAGGGGTTCGGGGGGGTGAACACTGAAGCTTTCTTT
CASSVEGFGGVNTEAFF
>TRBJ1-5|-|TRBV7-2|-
TGTGCCAGCAGCTTAGGGCCCGTTCAGCCCCAGCATTTT
CASSLGPVQPQHF
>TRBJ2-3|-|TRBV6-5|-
TGTGCCAGCAGTTACTCCGAATACTCCACAGATACGCAGTATTTT
CASSYSEYSTDTQYF
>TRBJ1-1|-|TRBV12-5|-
TGTGCTAGTGGCTCGGGACATAACACTGAAGCTTTCTTT
CASGSGHNTEAFF
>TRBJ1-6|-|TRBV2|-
TGTGCCAGCAGTACTCGGACGGGAGATTCACCCCTCCACTTT
CASSTRTGDSPLHF
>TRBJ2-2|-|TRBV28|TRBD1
TGTGCCGTAGACCACGGGACAGGGGACACCGGGGAGCTGTTTTTT
CAVDHGTGDTGELFF